The TCR beta chain described here comes from a study of post-analysis software for immune sequencing data. Study at large: As for disease course, relapsing-remitting, secondary progressive and progressive-relapsing multiple sclerosis were all included.

Whole-study findings and limits: Strong co-clustering by F measure was seen for same-batch samples. Elevated frequency relative to controls characterized roughly five TRBV segments in patients, TRBV5-6, TRBV5-1 and TRBV20-1 among them.

The authors incorporated unique molecular identifiers into the TCR beta cDNA libraries. TCRdb passed the PCR reads through MiXCR, listing each CDR3 protein once. The sample has 250,000 to 300,000 distinct CDR3 sequences; about 38% are singletons. Regarding this clonotype: What it binds is unknown.

CDR1 is LNHDA and CDR2 is SQIVND in the germline V gene (reference sequence). V was shortened by 5 bases and J by 2 bases, with 15 bases between the two germline ends. This CDR3 is built from 16 residues. The sequence was obtained from a girl aged 5-17 years with multiple sclerosis. The sample was blood. The chain links TRBV19 to TRBJ2-2; weak D call: TRBD1 (5 bases). CDR3 region: CASSVQGVGNTGELFF. CDR3 coding DNA: TGTGCCAGTAGTGTCCAGGGTGTCGGAAACACCGGGGAGCTGTTTTTT.